The entry below describes one TCR beta chain. Per the original methods: Estimation of nucleated cell counts relied on the amplification of reference gene primers. Clones were read by immunoSEQ multiplex PCR, and TCRdb kept only the in-frame ones, dropping some. The V and J calls and the clone size are those of that table, but D and trimming were determined from the DNA. Of about 180,000 clones detected, about 84% appear once; the ten largest clones hold over 15%. This sample is part of a study of blood T cell repertoires in COVID-19. The Seattle site enrolled patients during active infection and followed them longitudinally. The sequenced sample was peripheral blood. This TCR came from a person aged 70 to 85 with COVID-19, enrolled during active disease.

The CDR3 protein is CASGGQAGDEQYF. Here the CDR3 DNA reads TGTGCCAGCGGGGGACAGGCCGGCGACGAGCAGTACTTC. The chain is built from TRBV6-5 and TRBJ2-7, with 8 bases matching TRBD1. In germline, CDR1 is MNHEY, CDR2 SVGAGI. This CDR3 is built from 13 residues. J gave up 5 bases and V 8 bases, and 8 bases lay outside the gene matches.